The 15 T cell receptor beta chains given below trace back to one sample, sequenced in a study of Ad26.COV2.S vaccination and SARS-CoV-2 variants. Treatment reported: 15 to 20 received Ad26.COV2.S at low or high dose, single or two shots; roughly five received placebo; per-sample allocation not given. All samples were drawn on day 63, counting from the first vaccine or placebo injection. Using immunoSEQ multiplex PCR, the repertoire was profiled, and TCRdb retains in-frame clones only, with some absent. The sample has hundreds of thousands of clones, 87% seen once; the top ten hold 3% to 4%. The sequencing here drew on peripheral blood, taken in a trial of Ad26.COV2.S vaccine versus placebo. Receptors were obtained from a person aged 18-65 years who received the Ad26.COV2.S COVID-19 vaccine or a placebo.

This clone has a handful of counts. V and J are TRBV7-9 and TRBJ1-2, with 8 bases identical to TRBD1. This CDR3 has 16 amino acids. J gave up 3 bases and V 4 bases, and 10 bases lay outside the gene matches. CDR1 SEHNR and CDR2 FQNEAQ come from the germline V gene (reference sequence). As DNA, the CDR3 is TGTGCCAGCAGCTCCAAGCCGGGACAGGTAGACTATGGCTACACCTTC. Translating it yields CASSSKPGQVDYGYTF.

This clone was seen more than once but under ten times. The V call is TRBV30, the J call TRBJ2-5; TRBD1 agrees at 7 bases. V lost 4 bases to trimming and J lost 2 bases; unmatched junction nucleotides: 4. CDR1 is GTSNPN and CDR2 is SVGIG in the germline V gene (reference sequence). This CDR3 has 13 residues. For the CDR3, the DNA is TGTGCCTGGAATAGGGGGCGGCAAGAGACCCAGTACTTC. Amino acid sequence: CAWNRGRQETQYF.

This rearrangement joins TRBV5-4 to TRBJ1-1; 7 nucleotides agree with TRBD1. The length of the CDR3 is 15 residues. Trimming took 2 bases from V and 0 from J; bases not matched to a gene: 4. Per the germline V gene, CDR1 is SGHNT and CDR2 is YYREEE (reference sequence). The CDR3 reads CASSFPGTVNTEAFF. DNA of the CDR3: TGTGCCAGCAGCTTCCCCGGGACAGTGAACACTGAAGCTTTCTTT. Together with reference TRBV5-4 and TRBJ1-1, the CDR3 gives the full variable domain: ETGVTQSPTHLIKTRGQQVTLRCSSQSGHNTVSWYQQALGQGPQFIFQYYREEENGRGNFPPRFSGLQFPNYSSELNVNALELDDSALYLCASSFPGTVNTEAFFGQGTRLTVV.

The chain recombines TRBV4-1 with TRBJ2-1; 15 bases line up with TRBD2. The CDR3 is made up of 19 amino acids. V lost 2 bases to trimming and J lost 0 bases; unmatched junction nucleotides: 5. Per germline, CDR1 MGHRA and CDR2 YSYEKL. DNA for the CDR3: TGCGCCAGCAGCCAACCCGGACTAGCGGGAGGGCCCTCCTACAATGAGCAGTTCTTC. Translated, it gives CASSQPGLAGGPSYNEQFF.

The chain couples TRBV7-8 to TRBJ1-3; no definite D call. Trimming stripped 5 bases from V and 4 bases from J, with 9 bases between. Looked up from germline, CDR1 is SGHVS and CDR2 is FQNEAQ. The CDR3 contains 13 residues. The CDR3 sequence: CASSPVGGNTIYF. The CDR3 DNA follows: TGTGCCAGCAGCCCGGTTGGGGGAAACACCATATATTTT. Filled out from reference TRBV7-8 and TRBJ1-3, the complete variable domain reads GAGVSQSPRYKVAKRGQDVALRCDPISGHVSLFWYQQALGQGPEFLTYFQNEAQLDKSGLPSDRFFAERPEGSVSTLKIQRTQQEDSAVYLCASSPVGGNTIYFGEGSWLTVV.

This chain links TRBV6-5 with TRBJ2-1; unclear D gene. Germline values: CDR1 MNHEY, CDR2 SVGAGI. CDR3 length: 15 residues. V shed 5 bases and J shed 0 bases, with 11 bases lying between them. CDR3 region: CASSSRVHSYNEQFF. The CDR3 bases are TGTGCCAGCAGTAGCCGGGTTCACTCCTACAATGAGCAGTTCTTC.

CDR3 region: CASSANRDRATEAFF. CDR3 in DNA: TGTGCCAGCAGCGCCAACCGGGACAGGGCCACTGAAGCTTTCTTT. The chain is built from TRBV7-3 and TRBJ1-1, with 9 bases that match TRBD1. This CDR3 comprises 15 residues. Germline V lookup: CDR1 SGHTA, CDR2 FQGTGA. The V gene end was trimmed by 5 bases and the J gene end by 4 bases; junction bases not matched to a gene: 8.

For the CDR3, the DNA is TGTGCCAGCAGCTTGTCCGGGACTGCGAACGGCTACACCTTC. It specifies CASSLSGTANGYTF. V and J are TRBV7-9 and TRBJ1-2; D is perhaps TRBD1 (5 bases). The V and J ends lost 3 bases and 8 bases respectively, with 16 bases between them. The germline CDR1 and CDR2 sequences are SEHNR and FQNEAQ (reference sequence). CDR3 length equals 14 residues.

This sequence joins TRBV5-4 and TRBJ2-3; 7 bases are shared with TRBD1. Unmatched junction bases numbered 8, after V lost 3 bases and J lost 7 bases. CDR3 length: 14 residues. The germline V gene has CDR1 SGHNT and CDR2 YYREEE (reference sequence). DNA of the CDR3: TGTGCCAGCAGCTCACAGGGGTACGAGTATACGCAGTATTTT. Translating it yields CASSSQGYEYTQYF.

The chain uses TRBV7-9 and TRBJ1-1; 7 bases map to TRBD1. V lost 5 bases and J lost 3; bases outside the gene matches: 6. This CDR3 contains 14 residues. Germline lookup yields CDR1 SEHNR and CDR2 FQNEAQ (reference sequence). The CDR3 loop is CASSVQGFYTEAFF. Written as DNA, the CDR3 is TGTGCCAGCAGCGTACAGGGGTTTTACACTGAAGCTTTCTTT.

For this clone: The junction departs from the called germline gene at one end, perhaps through a read error. The chain uses TRBV27 and TRBJ2-5; D is tentatively TRBD1 or TRBD2 (5 bases each). The CDR3 length is 14 residues. Germline CDR1 is MNHEY and CDR2 is SMNVEV (reference sequence). The CDR3 DNA reads TGTGCCAGCTGTTTGGAGAGGGGTGGGGAGACCCAGTACTTC. It is translated as CASCLERGGETQYF.

The rearrangement uses TRBV19 and TRBJ1-6, with a tentative D call TRBD1 (5 bases). The CDR3 extends over 14 amino acids. Germline V gene data show CDR1 as LNHDA and CDR2 as SQIVND (reference sequence). The ends were cut back, 7 bases at V and 7 bases at J, with 14 bases in the middle. In nucleotides, the CDR3 is TGTGCCAGTAATGACAGCGGGCGAAATTCACCCCTCCACTTT. Its protein is CASNDSGRNSPLHF.

The chain uses TRBV9 and TRBJ1-1; D call uncertain. CDR3 length: 13 residues. The V end was cut by 4 bases, the J end by 5 bases, with 12 bases between. Germline values: CDR1 SGDLS, CDR2 YYNGEE. The CDR3, as DNA: TGTGCCAGCAGCTCCCGAGCTGGAACTGAAGCTTTCTTT. Amino acid sequence: CASSSRAGTEAFF.

This chain links TRBV2 with TRBJ1-1; possible D gene TRBD1, 6 bases. V was clipped by 5 bases and J by 6 bases, with 10 bases between them. The CDR3 extends over 12 amino acids. Germline V gene lookup returns CDR1 SNHLY and CDR2 FYNNEI. In nucleotides, the CDR3 is TGTGCCAGCAGTACAGGGTTGGCTGAAGCTTTCTTT. Amino acid sequence: CASSTGLAEAFF.

This chain links TRBV29-1 with TRBJ1-2; D remains unclear. This CDR3 region has 14 residues. From germline, CDR1 is SQVTM and CDR2 ANQGSEA. Trimming pared 3 bases from V and 2 bases from J, leaving 13 bases between. This chain's CDR3 is CSVELTEKNYGYTF. CDR3 coding DNA: TGCAGCGTTGAGTTAACGGAGAAGAACTATGGCTACACCTTC. The variable domain in full, with the rest retrieved from reference TRBV29-1 and TRBJ1-2, is SAVISQKPSRDICQRGTSLTIQCQVDSQVTMMFWYRQQPGQSLTLIATANQGSEATYESGFVIDKFPISRPNLTFSTLTVSNMSPEDSSIYLCSVELTEKNYGYTFGSGTRLTVV.